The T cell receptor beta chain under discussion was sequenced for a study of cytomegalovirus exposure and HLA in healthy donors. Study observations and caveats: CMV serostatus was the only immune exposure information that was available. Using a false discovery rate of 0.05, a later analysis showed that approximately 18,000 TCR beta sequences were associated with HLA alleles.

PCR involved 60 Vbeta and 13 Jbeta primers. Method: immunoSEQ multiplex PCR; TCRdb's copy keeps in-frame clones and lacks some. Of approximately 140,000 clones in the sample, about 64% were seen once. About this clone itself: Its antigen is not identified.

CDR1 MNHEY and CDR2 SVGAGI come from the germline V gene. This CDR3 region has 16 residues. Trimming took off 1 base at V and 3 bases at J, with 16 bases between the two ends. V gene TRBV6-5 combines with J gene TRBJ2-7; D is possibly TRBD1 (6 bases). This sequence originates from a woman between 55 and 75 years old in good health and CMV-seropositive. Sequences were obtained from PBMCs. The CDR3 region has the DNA TGTGCCAGCAGTTACTACACCACAGGGTTAGGCTACGAGCAGTACTTC. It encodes CASSYYTTGLGYEQYF.